The source of this T cell receptor (beta chain) is a study of CD8+CD57+ T cells in acquired aplastic anemia. At the level of the study: Mean yield of DNA from sorted CD4+ and CD8+ cells was 3 to 3.5 ug.

Genomic DNA, the template, was used for profiling of the TCR beta VDJ and CDR3. TCRdb re-called the reads through MiXCR, storing one row per CDR3 protein. The repertoire includes some 180,000 distinct CDR3 sequences, 48% of them detected once, and roughly 13% sits in the top ten. With regard to this clonotype: The antigen remains unidentified.

Germline CDR1 SQVTM, CDR2 ANQGSEA. CDR3 size: 17 residues. The J segment lost 4 bases and the V segment lost 5 bases, leaving 10 bases of the junction unmatched. All patients picked for sequencing had shown, by flow cytometry, an expansion of CD8+CD57+ cells. Severe acquired aplastic anemia was the diagnosis recorded for all patients. Study-level results: Patients and controls shared 25 to 30 CD8+ CDR3 sequences.

Sequencing was performed on sorted CD4+, CD8+, or CD8+CD57+ T cells (not recorded which) from PBMCs. This sequence joins TRBV29-1 and TRBJ2-1, with 14 bases that match TRBD2. This receptor was taken from a human donor with aplastic anemia. The CDR3 loop reads CSVSRLAGGITYNEQFF. In DNA, the CDR3 is TGCAGCGTTTCAAGACTAGCGGGGGGGATTACTTACAATGAGCAGTTCTTC.